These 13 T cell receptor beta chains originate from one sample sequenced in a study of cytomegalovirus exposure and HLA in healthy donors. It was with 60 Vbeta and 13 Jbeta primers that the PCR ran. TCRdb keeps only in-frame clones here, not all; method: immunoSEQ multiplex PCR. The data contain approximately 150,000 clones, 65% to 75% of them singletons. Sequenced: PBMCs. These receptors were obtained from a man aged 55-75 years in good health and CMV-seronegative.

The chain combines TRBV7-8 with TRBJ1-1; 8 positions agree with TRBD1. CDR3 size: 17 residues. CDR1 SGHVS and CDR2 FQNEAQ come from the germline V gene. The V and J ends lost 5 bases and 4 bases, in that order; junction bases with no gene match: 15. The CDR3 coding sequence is TGTGCCAGCAGCAAAAGTAATCGGAGACAGGGGACCACTGAAGCTTTCTTT. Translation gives CASSKSNRRQGTTEAFF.

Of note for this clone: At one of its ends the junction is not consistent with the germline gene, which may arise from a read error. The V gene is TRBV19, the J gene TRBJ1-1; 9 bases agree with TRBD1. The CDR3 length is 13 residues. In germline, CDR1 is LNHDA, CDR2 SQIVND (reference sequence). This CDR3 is CASRIDRGSEAFF. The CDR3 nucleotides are TGTGCCAGTAGAATAGACAGGGGGAGTGAAGCTTTCTTT.

The DNA for the CDR3 is TGCGCCAGCAGCTCCGCAGCGGGAGGGATCAATGAGCAGTTCTTC. The encoded protein is CASSSAAGGINEQFF. The gene calls are TRBV5-1 and TRBJ2-1; 10 bases agree with TRBD2. The CDR3 is 15 residues long. Germline CDR1 and CDR2: SGHRS and YFSETQ. V gave up 3 bases and J gave up 6 bases; unmatched junction bases: 6.

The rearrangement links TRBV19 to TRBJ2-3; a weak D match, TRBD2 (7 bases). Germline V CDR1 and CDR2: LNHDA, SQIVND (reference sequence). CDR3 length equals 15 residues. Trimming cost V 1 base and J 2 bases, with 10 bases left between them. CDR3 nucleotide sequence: TGTGCCAGTAGTATAGGAGGGGGGGTCACAGATACGCAGTATTTT. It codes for CASSIGGGVTDTQYF.

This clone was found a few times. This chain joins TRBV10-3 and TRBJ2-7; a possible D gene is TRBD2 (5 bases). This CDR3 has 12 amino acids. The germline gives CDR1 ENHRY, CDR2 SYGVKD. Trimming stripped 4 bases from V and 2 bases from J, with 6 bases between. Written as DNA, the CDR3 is TGTGCCATCAGTGGGGGAGCCTACGAGCAGTACTTC. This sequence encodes CAISGGAYEQYF.

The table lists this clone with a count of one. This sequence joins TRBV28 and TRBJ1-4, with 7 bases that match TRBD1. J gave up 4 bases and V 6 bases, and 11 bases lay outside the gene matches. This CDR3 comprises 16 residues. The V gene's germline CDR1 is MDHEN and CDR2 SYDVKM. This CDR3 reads CASSTRASGGNEKLFF. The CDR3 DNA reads TGTGCCAGCAGCACTCGGGCCTCAGGGGGTAATGAAAAACTGTTTTTT. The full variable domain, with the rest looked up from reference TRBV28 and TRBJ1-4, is DVKVTQSSRYLVKRTGEKVFLECVQDMDHENMFWYRQDPGLGLRLIYFSYDVKMKEKGDIPEGYSVSREKKERFSLILESASTNQTSMYLCASSTRASGGNEKLFFGSGTQLSVL.

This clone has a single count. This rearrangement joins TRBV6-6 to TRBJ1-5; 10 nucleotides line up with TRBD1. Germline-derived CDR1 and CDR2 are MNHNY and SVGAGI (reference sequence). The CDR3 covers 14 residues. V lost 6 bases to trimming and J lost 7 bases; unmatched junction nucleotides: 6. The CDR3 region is CASRHGQGVQPQHF. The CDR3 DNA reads TGTGCCAGCAGACACGGACAGGGGGTACAGCCCCAGCATTTT.

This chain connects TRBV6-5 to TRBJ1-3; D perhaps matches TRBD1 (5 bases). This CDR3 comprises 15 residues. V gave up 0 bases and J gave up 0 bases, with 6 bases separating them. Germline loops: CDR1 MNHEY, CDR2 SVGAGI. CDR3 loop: CASSYSTDSGNTIYF. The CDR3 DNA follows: TGTGCCAGCAGTTACTCGACAGACTCTGGAAACACCATATATTTT.

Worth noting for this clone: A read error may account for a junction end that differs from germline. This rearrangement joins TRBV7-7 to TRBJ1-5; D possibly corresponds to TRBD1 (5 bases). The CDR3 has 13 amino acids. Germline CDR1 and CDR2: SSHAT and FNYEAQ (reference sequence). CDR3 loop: CASSKSTGHPQHF. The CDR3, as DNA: TGTGCTAGCAGCAAAAGCACAGGCCATCCCCAGCATTTT.

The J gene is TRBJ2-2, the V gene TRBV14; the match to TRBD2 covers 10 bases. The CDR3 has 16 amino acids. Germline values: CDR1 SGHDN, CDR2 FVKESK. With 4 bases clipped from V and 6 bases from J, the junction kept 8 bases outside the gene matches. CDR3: CASSRVTAGGSGELFF. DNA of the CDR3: TGTGCCAGCAGCCGGGTCACAGCGGGAGGGTCCGGGGAGCTGTTTTTT.

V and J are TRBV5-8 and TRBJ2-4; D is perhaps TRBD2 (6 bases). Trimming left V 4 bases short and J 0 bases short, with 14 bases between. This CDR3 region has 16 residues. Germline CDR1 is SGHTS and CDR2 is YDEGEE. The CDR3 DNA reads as TGTGCCAGCAGCGCCGGGACTTACCTAGCCAAAAACATTCAGTACTTC. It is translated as CASSAGTYLAKNIQYF.

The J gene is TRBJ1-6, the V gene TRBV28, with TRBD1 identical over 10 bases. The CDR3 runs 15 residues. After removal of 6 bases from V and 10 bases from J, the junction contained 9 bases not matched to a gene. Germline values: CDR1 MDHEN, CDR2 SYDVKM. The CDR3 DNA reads TGTGCCAGCAGCCCCAGGGAGGGACAGGGGTCACCCCTCCACTTT. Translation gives CASSPREGQGSPLHF.

CDR3 amino acids: CASSLRGVNTEAFF. CDR3 in DNA: TGTGCCAGCAGTTTACGGGGGGTGAACACTGAAGCTTTCTTT. The chain is built from TRBV27 and TRBJ1-1; D might be TRBD1 (5 bases). The CDR3 totals 14 residues. The V end lost 2 bases, the J end lost 0 bases, and 7 bases lay between the germline ends. The germline V gene has CDR1 MNHEY and CDR2 SMNVEV (reference sequence).